This T cell receptor (beta chain) emerged from a study of blood T cell repertoires in COVID-19. Study as a whole: Specimens from acute and convalescent COVID-19 originated in the United States, Italy and Spain. T cells, B-cell-depleted T cells, or PBMCs provided the cDNA or gDNA that served as material.

The CDR3 spans 14 residues. V was shortened by 4 bases and J by 8 bases, with 15 bases between the two germline ends. CDR1 and CDR2 (germline): SGHDT, YYEEEE. In the source study's methods: Scientists estimated how many nucleated cells there were by amplifying reference gene primers. TCRdb keeps only in-frame clones here, not all; method: immunoSEQ multiplex PCR. The V and J calls and the clone size are those of that table, but D and trimming were determined from the DNA. The sample comprises about 73,000 clones, roughly 80% of which are singletons, and 1.8% rests with the top ten. The chain is built from TRBV5-6 and TRBJ2-2; weak D call: TRBD2 (5 bases). The sequenced material came from peripheral blood. This clonotype was obtained from a woman between 55 and 75 years old with acute or convalescent COVID-19. The CDR3 region has the DNA TGTGCCAGCAGCGTACGAGGCGGGTTGGGGGAGCTGTTTTTT. Amino acids: CASSVRGGLGELFF.